This TCR beta chain is from a study of T cells in Graves' hyperthyroidism and ophthalmopathy. Researchers took RNA transcripts and amplified the TCR beta CDR3 regions from them. First-round RT-PCR targeting the TCR CDR3 was performed with the HTBI primer set. MiXCR, applied by TCRdb to the multiplex PCR reads, yields one record per CDR3 protein. Of roughly 290,000 distinct CDR3 sequences in the sample, less than 15% were seen once. The CDR3 is made up of 15 amino acids. Germline-derived CDR1 and CDR2 are MDHEN and SYDVKM. V was cut by 6 bases and J by 5 bases, with 20 bases left in between. J is TRBJ2-7 and V is TRBV28; D is perhaps TRBD2 (6 bases). The specimen sequenced was blood. This clonotype originated in a woman aged 25 to 39 with Graves' hyperthyroidism that later progressed to Graves' ophthalmopathy. In DNA, the CDR3 is TGTGCCAGCAGCCTAAGGGCTAACGGGAGACACGAGCAGTACTTC. It codes for CASSLRANGRHEQYF. Full variable domain (missing parts from reference TRBV28 and TRBJ2-7): DVKVTQSSRYLVKRTGEKVFLECVQDMDHENMFWYRQDPGLGLRLIYFSYDVKMKEKGDIPEGYSVSREKKERFSLILESASTNQTSMYLCASSLRANGRHEQYFGPGTRLTVT.